This T cell receptor beta chain originates from a study of shared clonotypes between healthy human individuals. The method was immunoSEQ multiplex PCR; TCRdb's version includes in-frame clones alone and lacks a portion of them. The sample has about 2 million clones; 95% are singletons. The CDR3 runs 14 residues. The germline gives CDR1 MDHEN, CDR2 SYDVKM. The V and J ends lost 5 bases and 3 bases respectively, with 11 bases between them. The chain joins TRBV28 to TRBJ1-3; D remains unclear. The sample taken for sequencing was naive CD4+ T cells sorted from blood. The subset was: CD45RA+ positively selected. The TCR was taken from a man aged 18 to 29 in good health. The CDR3 DNA sequence: TGTGCCAGCAGTGCGCCCGGGGATGGAAACACCATATATTTT. It encodes CASSAPGDGNTIYF.